This entry is about one TCR beta chain. V was clipped by 3 bases and J by 6 bases, with 15 bases between them. This CDR3 is 14 amino acids long. CDR1 and CDR2 from the germline V gene are SGHRS and YFSETQ. The data originate from a study of blood T cell repertoires in COVID-19. Study summary: PBMCs, B-cell-depleted T cells, or T cells were the source of the cDNA or gDNA that made up the material.

The table came from immunoSEQ multiplex PCR; TCRdb's copy has only in-frame clones and leaves some out. The sample lists under 250,000 clones, 86% seen once, with approximately 1.5% in the top ten. The receptor was derived from a woman aged 55 to 70 who had recovered from COVID-19. Sequenced material: peripheral blood. The chain recombines TRBV5-1 with TRBJ1-2; tentative D call: TRBD1 (6 bases). CDR3 in DNA: TGCGCCAGCAGCTCGATCCGGGACACCAATGGCTACACCTTC. It yields the protein CASSSIRDTNGYTF.